This T cell receptor (beta chain) derives from a study of blood T cells in healthy people across ages. The CDR3 is made up of 14 amino acids. Trimming left V 0 bases short and J 6 bases short, with 12 bases between. Germline CDR1 and CDR2: LGHDT and YNNKEL (reference sequence). Sample-barcoded 5' priming and a J-beta primer mix drove a second PCR of 7 to 11 cycles. A single record per CDR3 protein comes from TCRdb applying MiXCR to the 5' RACE reads. This sample has 850,000 to 1,300,000 distinct CDR3 sequences, with 40% to 55% found just once. What was sequenced was blood. The chain links TRBV3-1 to TRBJ2-7; no firm D call. This TCR derives from an older woman in good health. The CDR3 region has the DNA TGTGCCAGCAGCCAAGATAAGATTTATGGCGAGCAGTACTTC. Translating gives CASSQDKIYGEQYF.